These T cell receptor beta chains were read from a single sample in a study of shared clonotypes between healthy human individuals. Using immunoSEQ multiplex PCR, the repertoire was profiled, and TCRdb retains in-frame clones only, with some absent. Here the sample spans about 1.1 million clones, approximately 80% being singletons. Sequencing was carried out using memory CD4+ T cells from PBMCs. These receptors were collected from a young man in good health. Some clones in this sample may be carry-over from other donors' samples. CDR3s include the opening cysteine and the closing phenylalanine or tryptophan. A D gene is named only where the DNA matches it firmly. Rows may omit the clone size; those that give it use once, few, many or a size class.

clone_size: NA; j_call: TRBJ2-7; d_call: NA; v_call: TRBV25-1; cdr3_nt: TGTGCCAGCAGACCCCCGGAAGGCTCTTACGAGCAGTACTTC; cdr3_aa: CASRPPEGSYEQYF
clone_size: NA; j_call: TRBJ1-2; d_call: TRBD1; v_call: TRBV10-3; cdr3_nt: TGTGCCATCAGTCCCGGGACAGCAGACTCCTATGGCTACACCTTC; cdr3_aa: CAISPGTADSYGYTF
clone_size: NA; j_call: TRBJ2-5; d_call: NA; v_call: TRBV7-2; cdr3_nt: TGTGCCAGCAGCTCGCAGGCGGTTCGAGTTATGGAGACCCAGTACTTC; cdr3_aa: CASSSQAVRVMETQYF
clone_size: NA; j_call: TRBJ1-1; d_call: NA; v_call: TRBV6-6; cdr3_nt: TGTGCCAGCAGTTACGCAGGAGGGAACACTGAAGCTTTCTTT; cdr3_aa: CASSYAGGNTEAFF
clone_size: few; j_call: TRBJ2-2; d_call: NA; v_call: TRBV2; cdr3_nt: TGTGCCAGCAGGAGGCAAGCGAACACCGGGGAGCTGTTTTTT; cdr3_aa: CASRRQANTGELFF
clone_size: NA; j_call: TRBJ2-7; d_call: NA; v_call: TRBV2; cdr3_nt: TGTGCCAGCAGTGAAAGGGACCGCCCCTACGAGCAGTACTTC; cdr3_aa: CASSERDRPYEQYF
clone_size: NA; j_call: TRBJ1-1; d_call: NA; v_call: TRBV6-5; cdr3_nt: TGTGCCAGCAGCGGGGTTACTGAAGCTTTCTTT; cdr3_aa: CASSGVTEAFF
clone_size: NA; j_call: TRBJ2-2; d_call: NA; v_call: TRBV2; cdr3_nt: TGTGCCAGCAGTGTTGCACGGGACACCGGGGAGCTGTTTTTT; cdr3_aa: CASSVARDTGELFF
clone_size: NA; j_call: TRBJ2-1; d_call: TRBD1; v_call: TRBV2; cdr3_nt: TGTGCCAGCAGTGAAGAGGGGGCAACCTACAATGAGCAGTTCTTC; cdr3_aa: CASSEEGATYNEQFF
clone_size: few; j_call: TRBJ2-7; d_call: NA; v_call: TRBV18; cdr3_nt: TGTGCCAGCTCACCAACCTTGGTCACCTCCGGCGAGCAGTACTTC; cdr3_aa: CASSPTLVTSGEQYF
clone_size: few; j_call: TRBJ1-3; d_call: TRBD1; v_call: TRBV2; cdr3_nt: TGTGCCAGCAGGGGGGATGGGACAGTTGGAAACACCATATATTTT; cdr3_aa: CASRGDGTVGNTIYF
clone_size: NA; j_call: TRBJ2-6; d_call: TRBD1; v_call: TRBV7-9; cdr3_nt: TGTGCCAGCAGCCCAAGGGACAGGGGTTCTGGGGCCAACGTCCTGACTTTC; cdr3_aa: CASSPRDRGSGANVLTF
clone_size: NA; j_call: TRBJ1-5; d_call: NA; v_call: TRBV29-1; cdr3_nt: TGCAGCGTTGGGGAGGGGAGCCAGCCCCAGCATTTT; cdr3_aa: CSVGEGSQPQHF
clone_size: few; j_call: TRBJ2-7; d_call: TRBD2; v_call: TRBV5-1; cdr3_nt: TGCGCCAGCAGCTTGGGGGCGGGAGGGTACGAGCAGTACTTC; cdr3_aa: CASSLGAGGYEQYF
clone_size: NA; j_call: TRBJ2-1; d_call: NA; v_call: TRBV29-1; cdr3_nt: TGCAGCGTTGGACTAGAGGATGAGCAGTTCTTC; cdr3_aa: CSVGLEDEQFF
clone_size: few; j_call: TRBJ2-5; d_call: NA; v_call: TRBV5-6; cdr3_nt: TGTGCCAGCAGCTTCATAGCGGTCCAAGAGACCCAGTACTTC; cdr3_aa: CASSFIAVQETQYF
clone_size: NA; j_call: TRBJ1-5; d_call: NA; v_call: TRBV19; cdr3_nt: TGTGCCAGTAGTATGGTGCCAGAAAATCAGCCCCAGCATTTT; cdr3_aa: CASSMVPENQPQHF
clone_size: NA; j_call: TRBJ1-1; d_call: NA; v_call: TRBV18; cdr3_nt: TGTGCCAGCTCACCACGGATCGGGGGCACTGAAGCTTTCTTT; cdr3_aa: CASSPRIGGTEAFF
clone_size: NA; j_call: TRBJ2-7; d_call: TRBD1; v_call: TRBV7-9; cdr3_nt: TGTGCCAGCACCCTGGACAGGGTGATGGACGAGCAGTACTTC; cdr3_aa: CASTLDRVMDEQYF
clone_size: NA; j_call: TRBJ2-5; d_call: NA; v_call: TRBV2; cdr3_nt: TGTGCCAGCAGTGAATACCCCAAGGAGACCCAGTACTTC; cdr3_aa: CASSEYPKETQYF
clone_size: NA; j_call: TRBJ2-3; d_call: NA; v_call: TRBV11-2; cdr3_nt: TGTGCCAGCAGCCCCCTGGGCGGGAGCACAGATACGCAGTATTTT; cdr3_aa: CASSPLGGSTDTQYF
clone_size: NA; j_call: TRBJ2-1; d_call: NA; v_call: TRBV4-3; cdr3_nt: TGCGCCAGCAGCCCTGAAGCCGGCAGGGCTGAGAATGAGCAGTTCTTC; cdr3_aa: CASSPEAGRAENEQFF
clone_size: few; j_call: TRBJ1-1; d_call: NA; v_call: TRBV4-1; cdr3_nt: TGCGCCAGCAGCCAGGTCCCGTACACTGAAGCTTTCTTT; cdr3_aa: CASSQVPYTEAFF
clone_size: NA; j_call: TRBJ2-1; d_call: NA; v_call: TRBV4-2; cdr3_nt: TGTGCCAGCAGCCAAGATCCCAGCGGCCTCTCCTACAATGAGCAGTTCTTC; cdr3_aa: CASSQDPSGLSYNEQFF
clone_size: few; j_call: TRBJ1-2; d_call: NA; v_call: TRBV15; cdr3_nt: TGTGCCACCAGCAGGGACAAGATTAACTATGGCTACACCTTC; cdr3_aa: CATSRDKINYGYTF
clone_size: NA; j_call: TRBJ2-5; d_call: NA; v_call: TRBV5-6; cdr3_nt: TGTGCCAGCGGCCTCGGCAGGGAGACCCAGTACTTC; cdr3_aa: CASGLGRETQYF
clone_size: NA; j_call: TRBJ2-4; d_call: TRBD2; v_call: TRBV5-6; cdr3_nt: TGTGCCAGCAGCTTGACTAGCGGAACGCACATTCAGTACTTC; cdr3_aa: CASSLTSGTHIQYF
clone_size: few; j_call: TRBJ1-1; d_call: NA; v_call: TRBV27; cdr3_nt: TGTGCCAGCAAGGGGAACCCAGCCATGAACACTGAAGCTTTCTTT; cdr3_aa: CASKGNPAMNTEAFF
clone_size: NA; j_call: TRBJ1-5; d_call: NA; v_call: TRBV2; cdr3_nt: TGTGCCAGCAGTGGAAACAGGGACAATCAGCCCCAGCATTTT; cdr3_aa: CASSGNRDNQPQHF
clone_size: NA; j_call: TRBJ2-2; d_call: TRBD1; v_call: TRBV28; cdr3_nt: TGTGCCAGCAGTCTAGCCTACTCGGGACAGCAGTCCACCGGGGAGCTGTTTTTT; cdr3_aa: CASSLAYSGQQSTGELFF
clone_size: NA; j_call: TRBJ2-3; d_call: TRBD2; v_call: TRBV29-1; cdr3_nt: TGCAGCGTTCCCCCGGGAGGTGCAGATACGCAGTATTTT; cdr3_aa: CSVPPGGADTQYF
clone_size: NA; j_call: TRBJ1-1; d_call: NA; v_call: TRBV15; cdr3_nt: TGTGCCACCAGCAGAGGAGCCGGGACGGCGAACACTGAAGCTTTCTTT; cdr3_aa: CATSRGAGTANTEAFF
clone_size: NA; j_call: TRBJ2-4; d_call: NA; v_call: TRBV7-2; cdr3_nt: TGTGCCAGCAGCGGGGCATCCAAAAACATTCAGTACTTC; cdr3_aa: CASSGASKNIQYF
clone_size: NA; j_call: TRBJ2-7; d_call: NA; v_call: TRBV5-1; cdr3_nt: TGCGCCAGCAGCGTAATAGTTGGCCACGAGCAGTACTTC; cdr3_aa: CASSVIVGHEQYF
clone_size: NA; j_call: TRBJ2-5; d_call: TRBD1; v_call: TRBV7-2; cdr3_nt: TGTGCCAGCAGCTTGAGCATCGCGACAGGGGAAGAGACCCAGTACTTC; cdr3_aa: CASSLSIATGEETQYF
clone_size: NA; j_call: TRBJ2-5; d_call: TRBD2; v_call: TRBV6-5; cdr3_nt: TGTGCCAGCAGTCGGACTAGCGGAACTCAAGAGACCCAGTACTTC; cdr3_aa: CASSRTSGTQETQYF
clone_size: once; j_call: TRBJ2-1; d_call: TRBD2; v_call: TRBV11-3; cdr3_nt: TGTGCCAGCAGCTTAGGCACCACTAGCGCGGGCCTCAATGAGCAGCTCTTC; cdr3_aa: CASSLGTTSAGLNEQLF
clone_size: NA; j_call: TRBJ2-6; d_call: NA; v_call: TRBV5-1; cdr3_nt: TGCGCCAGCAGCTCTGGACAGCCTACTGGGGCCAACGTCCTGACTTTC; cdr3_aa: CASSSGQPTGANVLTF
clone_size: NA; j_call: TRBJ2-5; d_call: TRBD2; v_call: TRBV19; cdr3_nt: TGTGCCAGTAGTACCTATAGCGGGCCCGAGACCCAGTACTTC; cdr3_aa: CASSTYSGPETQYF
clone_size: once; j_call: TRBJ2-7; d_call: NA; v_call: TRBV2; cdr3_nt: TGTGCCAGCAGGACCGGGACGCCCTCCTACGAGCAGTACTTC; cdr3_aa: CASRTGTPSYEQYF
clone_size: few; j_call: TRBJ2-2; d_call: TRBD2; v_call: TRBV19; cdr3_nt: TGTGCCAGTACTAGCGGGAGGAGGACCGGGGAGCTGTTTTTT; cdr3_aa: CASTSGRRTGELFF
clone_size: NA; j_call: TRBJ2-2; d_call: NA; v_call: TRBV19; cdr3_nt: TGTGCCAGTAGTACCAAGGACACCTTCACCGGGGAGCTGTTTTTT; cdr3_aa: CASSTKDTFTGELFF
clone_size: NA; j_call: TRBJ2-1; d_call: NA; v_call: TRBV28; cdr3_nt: TGTGCCAGCAGTTGGGTACTTCAGGGGAGCGTGCAGTTCTTC; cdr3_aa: CASSWVLQGSVQFF
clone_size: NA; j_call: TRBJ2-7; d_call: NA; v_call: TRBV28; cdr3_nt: TGTGCCAGCAGCTCCCCCGGGACGGCCTCCTACGAGCAGTACTTC; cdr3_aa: CASSSPGTASYEQYF
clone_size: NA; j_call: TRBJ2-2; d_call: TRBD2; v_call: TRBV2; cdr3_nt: TGTGCCAGCAGTGAAGCGGGAGGGGCGAACACCGGGGAGCTGTTTTTT; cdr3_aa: CASSEAGGANTGELFF
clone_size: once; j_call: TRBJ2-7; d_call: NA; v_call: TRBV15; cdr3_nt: TGTGCCACCGGGGTCCGAGGGCGCGAGCAGTACTTC; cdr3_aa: CATGVRGREQYF
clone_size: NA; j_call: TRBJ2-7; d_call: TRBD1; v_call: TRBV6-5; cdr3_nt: TGTGCCAGCAGTTTACTCGGGACAGGGACCTACGAGCAGTACTTC; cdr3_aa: CASSLLGTGTYEQYF